This T cell receptor beta chain was sequenced in a study of blood T cell repertoires in COVID-19 (dated by TCRdb to 2019 to 2021). Background on the whole study: Samples covering the acute and convalescent phases of COVID-19 were provided by collaborators in the United States, Italy and Spain. The samples were drawn from two sources: the first 160 participants of the ongoing ImmuneRACE study, and approximately 1,300 subjects contributed by 6 global collaborators. HLA class I and class II types, where available, came from metadata supplied by the sample provider rather than from assay-based typing. A freely available public database, intended as a resource for researchers studying the immune response to SARS-CoV-2, is where the repertoires were released. The dataset comprised deeply sampled blood TCRbeta repertoires from subjects exposed to, actively infected with, or recovered from COVID-19. The material from the prospective study consisted of cDNA or gDNA derived from T cells, B-cell-depleted T cells, or PBMCs. The sample metadata nearly always contained a de-identified subject ID, COVID-19 status, age in years and sex.

TCRbeta CDR3 regions were amplified from genomic DNA using the immunoSEQ Assay, a bias-controlled multiplex PCR. As for how the authors treated the data: The number of nucleated cells in each sample was estimated from the amplification of reference gene primers within the assay. To quantify the absolute abundance of each unique TCRbeta CDR3 rearrangement, sequence reads were collapsed and filtered. For each sample, productive Simpson clonality was calculated by taking the square root of Simpson's diversity index across productive rearrangements. This immuneACCESS table, as held by TCRdb, lists in-frame sequences with V and J called but not all clones. Of the missing ones, under half trace to an unresolved V gene in checked studies; the others have no known cause. For V, J and clone size, that table is used; D and trimming come from the DNA. Across this sample there are approximately 54,000 clones, with about 86% seen only once. Of the sample, about 4% is held by the ten largest clones.

With regard to this clone: The antigen it binds to is not known. Per-base qualities were not stored, and no clone one base away is much larger.

Each collaborating institution followed its own protocols to collect whole blood in K2EDTA tubes. For TCRbeta analysis, collaborators shipped samples as frozen whole blood, isolated PBMCs, or DNA extracted from either of those sample types. General findings and caveats noted by the study authors: Clinical and demographic metadata were provided uncurated, with the amount varying by source and participant.

Reading the germline V gene gives CDR1 MDHEN and CDR2 SYDVKM. V is pared back by 4 bases and J by 2 bases, with 9 bases lying between the germline termini. The CDR3 covers 13 residues, taking in both the cysteine and the phenylalanine. Only the CDR3 portion is preserved as DNA: 39 bases, with reading frame beginning at the first base. The TCR comes from a man older than 75 with active COVID-19. Sequencing used peripheral blood. Recombination connected TRBV28 to TRBJ2-7; TRBD1 is perhaps the D gene, given 6 matching bases. The sequenced DNA is TGTGCCAGCAGTTCCGGGACAACCTACGAGCAGTACTTC. This translates into CASSSGTTYEQYF.